One and the same sample provided the 27 T cell receptor beta chains below, sequenced in a study of response to subunit inactivated influenza vaccine. TCRdb independently ran MiXCR on the RT-PCR reads; one entry per CDR3 protein. The sample yields about 610,000 distinct CDR3 sequences, 14% seen once. Material: PBMCs from blood, obtained 11 to 12 days after vaccination. The receptors here all came from a man in his fifties who received an inactivated influenza vaccine.

This clonotype was counted many times. This sequence joins TRBV29-1 and TRBJ2-1, with D possibly matching TRBD2 (6 bases). There are 15 residues in the CDR3. V lost 8 bases to trimming and J lost 2 bases, with 19 bases between them. Per the germline V gene, CDR1 is SQVTM and CDR2 is ANQGSEA. The CDR3 reads CSTLLADLPYNEQFF. Here the CDR3 DNA reads TGCAGCACCCTTTTAGCGGACCTCCCCTACAATGAGCAGTTCTTC.

This clonotype was counted between two and nine times. The chain's CDR3 is CASSLFFRVVAGEYADTQYF. For the CDR3, the DNA is TGTGCCAGCAGTTTATTTTTCCGGGTTGTAGCGGGAGAATATGCAGATACGCAGTATTTT. The chain has TRBV28 and TRBJ2-3; 9 bases agree with TRBD2. Trimming took 1 base from V and 4 from J; bases not matched to a gene: 18. CDR1 is MDHEN and CDR2 is SYDVKM in the germline V gene. The CDR3 is 20 amino acids. The whole variable domain, filled in from reference TRBV28 and TRBJ2-3, reads DVKVTQSSRYLVKRTGEKVFLECVQDMDHENMFWYRQDPGLGLRLIYFSYDVKMKEKGDIPEGYSVSREKKERFSLILESASTNQTSMYLCASSLFFRVVAGEYADTQYFGPGTRLTVL.

The rearrangement joins TRBV25-1 to TRBJ2-7, with D uncertain. The CDR3 is 13 amino acids. V was cut by 3 bases and J by 0 bases, with 6 bases left in between. Per germline, CDR1 MGHDK and CDR2 SYGVNS. Written as DNA, the CDR3 is TGTGCCAGCAGTGACTTCGGCTCCTACGAGCAGTACTTC. The encoded protein is CASSDFGSYEQYF.

This clonotype was observed a handful of times. The V gene is TRBV12-3 or TRBV12-4, the J gene TRBJ2-1; 13 bases match TRBD2. This CDR3 has 17 amino acids. Unmatched junction bases numbered 12, after V lost 6 bases and J lost 7 bases. The CDR3 coding sequence is TGTGCCAGCAGACACCAATCCGGGACTAGCGGGATAAATGAGCAGTTCTTC. Amino acid sequence: CASRHQSGTSGINEQFF.

This clonotype was observed a few times. The chain employs TRBV6-5 and TRBJ2-7; D possibly corresponds to TRBD1 (6 bases). CDR1 and CDR2 from the germline V gene are MNHEY and SVGAGI. V was clipped by 6 bases and J by 2 bases, with 20 bases between them. The CDR3 is 16 amino acids. The CDR3 DNA reads as TGTGCCAGCAGAAACTCCAAGGACAGAACCCCCTACGAGCAGTACTTC. This translates into CASRNSKDRTPYEQYF.

At least ten counts were recorded for this clonotype. This chain uses TRBV10-1 with TRBJ2-2; D is ambiguous. With 0 bases removed from V and 3 bases from J, the gap between germline ends came to 2 bases. Germline-derived CDR1 and CDR2 are WNHNN and SYGVQD (reference sequence). This CDR3 region has 13 residues. CDR3 region: CASSESYTGELFF. The CDR3 DNA reads as TGCGCCAGCAGTGAGTCCTACACCGGGGAGCTGTTTTTT.

This chain joins TRBV29-1 and TRBJ2-7, with 10 bases identical to TRBD2. J gave up 5 bases and V 6 bases, and 10 bases lay outside the gene matches. This CDR3 spans 14 amino acids. Germline V gene lookup returns CDR1 SQVTM and CDR2 ANQGSEA. The CDR3 DNA reads TGCAGCGTCCTCCCTAGCGGGAGTCTCAACGAGCAGTACTTC. As protein: CSVLPSGSLNEQYF.

This clonotype was found a few times. The V and J genes are TRBV7-9 and TRBJ1-1; D possibly corresponds to TRBD1 (5 bases). This CDR3 has 13 residues. With 5 bases removed from V and 4 bases from J, the gap between germline ends came to 11 bases. Germline V gene lookup returns CDR1 SEHNR and CDR2 FQNEAQ (reference sequence). The CDR3 nucleotides are TGTGCCAGCAGCCACCCCCAGGGCACTGAAGCTTTCTTT. Protein sequence: CASSHPQGTEAFF.

The chain combines TRBV6-1 with TRBJ2-7, with TRBD1 as a possible D gene (5 bases). The germline V and J ends were trimmed by 6 bases and 0 bases, with 18 bases remaining between them. CDR3 length: 16 amino acids. CDR1 is MNHNS and CDR2 is SASEGT in the germline V gene. The CDR3 region is CASRGTNRFTSYEQYF. CDR3 in DNA: TGTGCCAGCAGGGGAACCAACAGGTTCACCTCCTACGAGCAGTACTTC.

This clonotype has more than one count but fewer than ten. V usage is TRBV7-8 and J usage is TRBJ2-1, with D unclear. V gave up 7 bases and J gave up 0 bases, with 7 bases separating them. The germline gives CDR1 SGHVS, CDR2 FQNEAQ. CDR3 length equals 13 residues. The CDR3 loop reads CASKWDSYNEQFF. The DNA for the CDR3 is TGTGCCAGCAAATGGGACTCCTACAATGAGCAGTTCTTC.

The chain combines TRBV7-3 with TRBJ2-2, with D possibly being TRBD1 or TRBD2 (5 bases each). The CDR3 totals 15 residues. Germline V lookup: CDR1 SGHTA, CDR2 FQGTGA. Trimming removed 5 bases from V and 5 bases from J, with 15 bases in between. In DNA, the CDR3 is TGTGCCAGCAGCGCTCCGGGGCTGGGGACCGGGGAGCTGTTTTTT. Amino acid sequence: CASSAPGLGTGELFF.

This clonotype was detected once. The chain links TRBV15 to TRBJ1-1; TRBD1 is a possible D gene (5 bases). The V gene's germline CDR1 is LNHNV and CDR2 YYDKDF (reference sequence). V lost 0 bases, J lost 5 bases, and 13 bases lay in between. This CDR3 region has 15 residues. The CDR3 bases are TGTGCCACCAGCAGAGAAAGGTCAGGGAAGACTGAAGCTTTCTTT. This gives the protein CATSRERSGKTEAFF.

This clonotype has more than one count but fewer than ten. This chain joins TRBV19 and TRBJ2-7; D possibly corresponds to TRBD1 (6 bases). CDR3 size: 15 residues. Trimming pared 4 bases from V and 1 base from J, leaving 14 bases between. Germline V gives CDR1 LNHDA, CDR2 SQIVND (reference sequence). CDR3 bases: TGTGCCAGTAGTACCCTTCGGGACATTTCCTACGAGCAGTACTTC. Amino acids: CASSTLRDISYEQYF.

This clonotype has just a few counts. The chain couples TRBV4-1 to TRBJ1-2; D call uncertain. V dropped 0 bases and J dropped 13 bases, with 21 bases sitting between them. The CDR3 length is 15 residues. Per the germline V gene, CDR1 is MGHRA and CDR2 is YSYEKL. CDR3 sequence reads: CASSQDSDGRFGGTF. The DNA of the CDR3 is TGCGCCAGCAGCCAAGATTCGGACGGACGTTTCGGTGGCACCTTC.

The V call is TRBV7-8, the J call TRBJ2-5, with D maybe TRBD1 (6 bases). The CDR3 extends over 13 amino acids. V was trimmed by 6 bases and J by 5 bases, leaving 13 bases between them. Germline V gene lookup returns CDR1 SGHVS and CDR2 FQNEAQ. The CDR3 reads CASSSGHRETQYF. The CDR3 DNA is TGTGCCAGCAGTTCGGGACACCGGGAGACCCAGTACTTC.

The chain recombines TRBV29-1 with TRBJ2-7; 7 bases map to TRBD1. The V gene end was trimmed by 4 bases and the J gene end by 3 bases; junction bases not matched to a gene: 6. The germline V gene encodes CDR1 SQVTM and CDR2 ANQGSEA. The CDR3 covers 13 residues. CDR3 region: CSVGRQGVYEQYF. DNA for the CDR3: TGCAGCGTTGGGAGACAGGGCGTCTACGAGCAGTACTTC.

This clonotype appeared a few times. This sequence joins TRBV7-8 and TRBJ1-2; the D is unclear. The CDR3 loop spans 14 amino acids. The germline gives CDR1 SGHVS, CDR2 FQNEAQ. The V end lost 4 bases, the J end lost 6 bases, and 15 bases lay between the germline ends. Here the CDR3 reads CASSSLRVGHGYTF. The CDR3 DNA follows: TGTGCCAGCAGCTCTCTCCGGGTCGGACATGGCTACACCTTC.

In this sample, this clonotype turned up a few times. The rearrangement uses TRBV2 and TRBJ1-2; D remains ambiguous. Germline CDR1 SNHLY, CDR2 FYNNEI. The CDR3 is 16 amino acids. Trimming cost V 1 base and J 5 bases, with 17 bases left between them. CDR3 amino acids: CASSEGPVQLGYGYTF. As DNA, the CDR3 is TGTGCCAGCAGTGAAGGCCCAGTCCAATTGGGGTATGGCTACACCTTC.

Only a few counts were recorded for this clonotype. This chain links TRBV29-1 with TRBJ1-2, with D perhaps TRBD1 (5 bases). Looked up from germline, CDR1 is SQVTM and CDR2 is ANQGSEA. Trimming shortened V by 7 bases and J by 3 bases, and 15 bases separated the two germline ends. The length of the CDR3 is 13 residues. CDR3 loop: CSAPSGTDYGYTF. CDR3 bases: TGCAGCGCCCCGTCCGGGACGGACTATGGCTACACCTTC.

This clonotype appeared many times. The V and J genes are TRBV7-9 and TRBJ2-7, with D tentatively TRBD1 (5 bases). V gave up 4 bases and J gave up 3 bases, with 22 bases separating them. Germline CDR1 SEHNR, CDR2 FQNEAQ (reference sequence). The length of the CDR3 is 17 residues. As DNA, the CDR3 is TGTGCCAGCAGCTCTCCTCGGTTCCAGGGTGTGGTCTACGAGCAGTACTTC. It encodes CASSSPRFQGVVYEQYF.

The V call is TRBV18, the J call TRBJ2-2; tentative D call: TRBD1 (6 bases). The CDR3 loop spans 15 amino acids. Germline V lookup: CDR1 KGHSH, CDR2 LQKENI. V lost 6 bases and J lost 3, with 14 bases in between. The CDR3 coding sequence is TGTGCCAGCTCGCGAGGACAGCCTGACACCGGGGAGCTGTTTTTT. This sequence encodes CASSRGQPDTGELFF.

This clonotype was found a few times. V gene TRBV11-2 combines with J gene TRBJ2-1; TRBD2 is a possible D gene (6 bases). CDR1 and CDR2 (germline): SGHAT, FQNNGV. Deletions cut 4 bases from V and 5 bases from J, with 27 bases between. The CDR3 has 19 residues. CDR3 region: CASSWGLNTRGDWDNEQFF. CDR3 nucleotides: TGTGCCAGCAGCTGGGGACTCAATACTCGTGGCGACTGGGACAATGAGCAGTTCTTC.

The chain recombines TRBV5-1 with TRBJ1-1; a possible D gene is TRBD1 (6 bases). The length of the CDR3 is 15 residues. The V and J ends lost 0 bases and 3 bases respectively, with 12 bases between them. Germline CDR1 SGHRS, CDR2 YFSETQ. The CDR3 sequence is CASSLVQGVDTEAFF. The CDR3 DNA sequence: TGCGCCAGCAGCTTGGTACAGGGTGTCGACACTGAAGCTTTCTTT.

Concerning this clonotype: At one boundary the junction diverges from the germline segment, which might be a read error. This rearrangement joins TRBV7-2 to TRBJ2-5; weak D call: TRBD2 (6 bases). From germline, CDR1 is SGHTA and CDR2 FQGNSA. This CDR3 comprises 13 residues. In DNA, the CDR3 is TGTGCCAGCAGCTTAAGTGGCCTGGGGGGTCTTTCCTTC. The encoded protein is CASSLSGLGGLSF.

The sample holds a few counts of this clonotype. The chain employs TRBV12-3 or TRBV12-4 and TRBJ2-7, with 8 bases fitting TRBD2. The J segment lost 6 bases and the V segment lost 1 base, leaving 8 bases of the junction unmatched. The CDR3 sequence is 15 residues long. The CDR3: CASSLDAGGISEQYF. CDR3 in DNA: TGTGCCAGCAGTTTAGATGCGGGAGGCATTAGCGAGCAGTACTTC.

V gene TRBV5-1 combines with J gene TRBJ2-3; 10 bases line up with TRBD1. The CDR3 is 15 amino acids. The V and J ends lost 3 bases and 0 bases, in that order; junction bases with no gene match: 1. Germline V gene data show CDR1 as SGHRS and CDR2 as YFSETQ. CDR3 DNA: TGCGCCAGCAGCTGGGACAGGGGTAGCACAGATACGCAGTATTTT. It yields the protein CASSWDRGSTDTQYF.

Ten or more counts support this clonotype. This chain links TRBV29-1 with TRBJ2-5; 7 bases match TRBD1. J lost 9 bases, V lost 7 bases, and 11 bases had no gene match. The CDR3 is made up of 12 amino acids. Germline CDR1 is SQVTM and CDR2 is ANQGSEA. CDR3 nucleotides: TGCAGCGCCGGGACAGCCAAAGGGGCCCAGTACTTC. This codes for CSAGTAKGAQYF.